These 12 T cell receptor beta chains share one sample of origin, sequenced in a study of ipilimumab plus nivolumab after autologous stem cell transplantation. The repertoire was sequenced with immunoSEQ multiplex PCR; TCRdb's copy has only in-frame clones and lacks some. The data hold about 4,800 clones, with around two thirds observed a single time. The sequencing here drew on PBMCs, taken in a trial of ipilimumab plus nivolumab as post-transplant consolidation. These receptor sequences come from a male donor with multiple myeloma.

V is TRBV28 and J is TRBJ1-1; the D is unclear. From germline, CDR1 is MDHEN and CDR2 SYDVKM. The germline V and J ends were trimmed by 6 bases and 4 bases, with 9 bases remaining between them. The CDR3 consists of 12 residues. CDR3 region: CASRTLPTEAFF. For the CDR3, the DNA is TGTGCCAGCAGGACCCTTCCCACTGAAGCTTTCTTT.

The gene calls are TRBV5-1 and TRBJ2-7; D not resolved. Trimming removed 6 bases from V and 1 base from J, with 14 bases in between. The CDR3 spans 14 residues. The germline CDR1 and CDR2 sequences are SGHRS and YFSETQ. CDR3 sequence reads: CASTTDGRSYEQYF. The CDR3 DNA follows: TGCGCCAGCACAACGGACGGCAGGTCCTACGAGCAGTACTTC.

This clone appeared a single time. The chain couples TRBV15 to TRBJ2-5; D remains unclear. CDR3 length: 14 amino acids. Trimming removed 1 base at V and 5 bases at J, with 11 bases between. CDR1 is LNHNV, CDR2 YYDKDF, per germline (reference sequence). The chain's CDR3 is CATSRVQGAETQYF. DNA of the CDR3: TGTGCCACCAGCAGAGTTCAAGGCGCGGAGACCCAGTACTTC.

This chain uses TRBV27 with TRBJ2-2; 9 bases line up with TRBD1. V dropped 4 bases and J dropped 7; count of bases not matched to a gene: 7. Germline values: CDR1 MNHEY, CDR2 SMNVEV (reference sequence). The CDR3 is 15 amino acids. CDR3 sequence (DNA): TGTGCCAGCAGTTGGGACAGGGTGGTTGACGGGGAGCTGTTTTTT. Its protein is CASSWDRVVDGELFF.

This clone was recorded once. The chain is built from TRBV18 and TRBJ1-1; D remains unclear. The V end lost 5 bases, the J end lost 1 base, and 11 bases lay between the germline ends. This CDR3 region has 14 residues. The germline CDR1 and CDR2 sequences are KGHSH and LQKENI. The CDR3 spells CASSSYMGNTEAFF. The CDR3 coding sequence is TGTGCCAGCTCATCCTACATGGGGAACACTGAAGCTTTCTTT.

V and J are TRBV11-3 and TRBJ2-1; 8 nucleotides align to TRBD1. The V gene end was trimmed by 5 bases and the J gene end by 7 bases; junction bases not matched to a gene: 10. Germline loops: CDR1 SGHNT, CDR2 YENEEA. This CDR3 spans 15 amino acids. The CDR3 sequence: CASSARGTGGNEQFF. CDR3 coding DNA: TGTGCCAGCAGCGCTCGGGGGACAGGAGGAAATGAGCAGTTCTTC.

The V and J genes are TRBV9 and TRBJ1-5, with a weak D call TRBD1 (5 bases). This CDR3 has 16 amino acids. Trimming cost V 4 bases and J 2 bases, with 16 bases left between them. CDR1 SGDLS and CDR2 YYNGEE come from the germline V gene. The DNA for the CDR3 is TGTGCCAGCAGCCTGGGGTGGGGGTCGGGCAATCAGCCCCAGCATTTT. It specifies CASSLGWGSGNQPQHF.

V and J are TRBV28 and TRBJ1-2, with TRBD1 as a possible D gene (5 bases). Deletions cut 2 bases from V and 7 bases from J, with 11 bases between. Germline values: CDR1 MDHEN, CDR2 SYDVKM. The CDR3 totals 13 residues. For the CDR3, the DNA is TGTGCCAGCAGTTTACGAGGCCAGGGTGGCTACACCTTC. It codes for CASSLRGQGGYTF.

This clone counts as medium-sized. The chain joins TRBV9 to TRBJ2-1; 10 bases line up with TRBD1. V was clipped by 3 bases and J by 7 bases; unmatched bases: 7. CDR1 SGDLS and CDR2 YYNGEE come from the germline V gene. The CDR3 length is 15 residues. The CDR3 DNA reads as TGTGCCAGCAGCGACCGACAGGGGGCAGGGAATGAGCAGTTCTTC. Its translation is CASSDRQGAGNEQFF. Looking up the rest from reference TRBV9 and TRBJ2-1 gives the full variable domain: DSGVTQTPKHLITATGQRVTLRCSPRSGDLSVYWYQQSLDQGLQFLIQYYNGEERAKGNILERFSAQQFPDLHSELNLSSLELGDSALYFCASSDRQGAGNEQFFGPGTRLTVL.

V usage is TRBV9 and J usage is TRBJ2-3, with D tentatively TRBD2 (7 bases). From germline, CDR1 is SGDLS and CDR2 YYNGEE. The ends were cut back, 3 bases at V and 3 bases at J, with 17 bases in the middle. CDR3 length equals 16 residues. CDR3 region: CASSDSRGARTDTQYF. In DNA form, the CDR3 reads TGTGCCAGCAGCGACAGTCGGGGGGCCCGGACAGATACGCAGTATTTT. Together with reference TRBV9 and TRBJ2-3, the CDR3 gives the full variable domain: DSGVTQTPKHLITATGQRVTLRCSPRSGDLSVYWYQQSLDQGLQFLIQYYNGEERAKGNILERFSAQQFPDLHSELNLSSLELGDSALYFCASSDSRGARTDTQYFGPGTRLTVL.

The chain uses TRBV28 and TRBJ1-1, with D uncertain. Per germline, CDR1 MDHEN and CDR2 SYDVKM. This CDR3 is 15 amino acids long. Trimming left V 10 bases short and J 0 bases short, with 18 bases between. CDR3 sequence reads: CATSSWAGMNTEAFF. DNA for the CDR3: TGTGCCACAAGTAGTTGGGCAGGAATGAACACTGAAGCTTTCTTT.

This clone occurred a few times. V is TRBV29-1 and J is TRBJ2-1; the D gene is possibly TRBD2 (5 bases). Germline assignment: CDR1 SQVTM and CDR2 ANQGSEA. There are 12 residues in the CDR3. Trimming took 2 bases from V and 7 from J, leaving 9 bases between them. Here the CDR3 DNA reads TGCAGCGTTGAATTTTCGGGGAATGAGCAGTTCTTC. It codes for CSVEFSGNEQFF.